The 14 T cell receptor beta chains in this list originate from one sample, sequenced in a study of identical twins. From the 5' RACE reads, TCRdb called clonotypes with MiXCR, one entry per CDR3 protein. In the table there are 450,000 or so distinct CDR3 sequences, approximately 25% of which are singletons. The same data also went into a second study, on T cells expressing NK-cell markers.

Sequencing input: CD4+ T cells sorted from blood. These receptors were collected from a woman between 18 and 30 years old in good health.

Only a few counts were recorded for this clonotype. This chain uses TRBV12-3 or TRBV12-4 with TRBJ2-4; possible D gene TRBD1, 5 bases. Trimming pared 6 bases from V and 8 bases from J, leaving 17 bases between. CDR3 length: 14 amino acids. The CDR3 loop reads CASRLRSQGDIQYF. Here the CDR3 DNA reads TGTGCCAGCAGGCTTAGGTCCCAGGGTGACATTCAGTACTTC.

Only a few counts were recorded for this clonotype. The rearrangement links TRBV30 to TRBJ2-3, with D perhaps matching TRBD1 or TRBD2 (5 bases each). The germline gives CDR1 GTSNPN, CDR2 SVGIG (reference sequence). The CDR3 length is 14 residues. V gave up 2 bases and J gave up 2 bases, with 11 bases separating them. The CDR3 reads CAWSWGRHTDTQYF. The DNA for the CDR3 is TGTGCCTGGAGTTGGGGACGGCACACAGATACGCAGTATTTT.

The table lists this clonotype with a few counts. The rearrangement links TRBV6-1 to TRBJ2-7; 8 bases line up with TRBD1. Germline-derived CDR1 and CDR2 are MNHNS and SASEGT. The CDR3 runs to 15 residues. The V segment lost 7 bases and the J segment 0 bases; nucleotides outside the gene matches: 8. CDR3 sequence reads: CASKRDRMVSYEQYF. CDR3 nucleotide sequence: TGTGCCAGCAAAAGGGACAGGATGGTCTCCTACGAGCAGTACTTC.

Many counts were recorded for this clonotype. CDR3 bases: TGTGCCAGCAGTCCCCGGACTGGCCGCGGTGAGCAGTTCTTC. It translates to CASSPRTGRGEQFF. The V call is TRBV12-3 or TRBV12-4, the J call TRBJ2-1; the D gene is possibly TRBD2 (5 bases). Trimming took off 5 bases at V and 9 bases at J, with 17 bases between the two ends. The CDR3 consists of 14 residues.

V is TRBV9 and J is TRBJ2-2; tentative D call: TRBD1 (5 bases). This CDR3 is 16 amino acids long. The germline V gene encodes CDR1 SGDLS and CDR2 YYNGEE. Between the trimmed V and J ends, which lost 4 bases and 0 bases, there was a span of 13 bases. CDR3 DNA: TGTGCCAGCAGCTCCACAGGAAAATCGAACACCGGGGAGCTGTTTTTT. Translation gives CASSSTGKSNTGELFF.

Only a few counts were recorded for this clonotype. The CDR3 nucleotides are TGTGCCAGCCGACGAGGGATTAATGAAAAACTGTTTTTT. Protein: CASRRGINEKLFF. The chain links TRBV12-3 or TRBV12-4 to TRBJ1-4; D call uncertain. With 8 bases removed from V and 4 bases from J, the gap between germline ends came to 11 bases. CDR3 size: 13 residues.

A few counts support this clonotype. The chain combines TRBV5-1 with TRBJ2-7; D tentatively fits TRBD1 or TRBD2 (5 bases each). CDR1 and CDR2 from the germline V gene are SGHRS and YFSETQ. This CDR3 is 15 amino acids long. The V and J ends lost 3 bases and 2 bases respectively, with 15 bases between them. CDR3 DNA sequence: TGCGCCAGCAGCTGGTTTGGGACCTCTACCTACGAGCAGTACTTC. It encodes CASSWFGTSTYEQYF.

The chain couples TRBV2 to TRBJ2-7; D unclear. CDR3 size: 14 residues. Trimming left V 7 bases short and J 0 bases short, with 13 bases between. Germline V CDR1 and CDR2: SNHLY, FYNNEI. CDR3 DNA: TGTGCCAGCAAGGCCCTGACGAGCTCCTACGAGCAGTACTTC. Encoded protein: CASKALTSSYEQYF.

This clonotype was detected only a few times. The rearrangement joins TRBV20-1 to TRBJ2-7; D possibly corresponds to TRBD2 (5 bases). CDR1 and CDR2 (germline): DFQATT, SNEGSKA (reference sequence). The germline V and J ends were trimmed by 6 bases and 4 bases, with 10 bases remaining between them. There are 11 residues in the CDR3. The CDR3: CSARREYEQYF. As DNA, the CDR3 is TGCAGTGCACGACGGGAATACGAGCAGTACTTC.

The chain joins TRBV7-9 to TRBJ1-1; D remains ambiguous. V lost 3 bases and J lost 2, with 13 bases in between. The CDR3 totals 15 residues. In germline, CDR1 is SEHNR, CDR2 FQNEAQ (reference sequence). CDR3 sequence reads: CASSFALSSNTEAFF. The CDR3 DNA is TGTGCCAGCAGCTTCGCCCTATCCAGTAACACTGAAGCTTTCTTT.

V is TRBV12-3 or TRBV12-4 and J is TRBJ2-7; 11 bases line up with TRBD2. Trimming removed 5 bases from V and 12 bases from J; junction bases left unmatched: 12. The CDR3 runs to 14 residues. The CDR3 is CASSTGLAGVPRYF. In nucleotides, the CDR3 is TGTGCCAGCAGTACAGGACTAGCGGGCGTCCCTCGGTACTTC.

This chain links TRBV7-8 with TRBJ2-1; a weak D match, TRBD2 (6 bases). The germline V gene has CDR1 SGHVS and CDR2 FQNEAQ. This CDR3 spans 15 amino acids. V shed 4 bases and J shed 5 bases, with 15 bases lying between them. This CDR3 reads CASSYAVAVHNEQFF. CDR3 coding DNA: TGTGCCAGCAGCTACGCCGTAGCGGTCCACAATGAGCAGTTCTTC.

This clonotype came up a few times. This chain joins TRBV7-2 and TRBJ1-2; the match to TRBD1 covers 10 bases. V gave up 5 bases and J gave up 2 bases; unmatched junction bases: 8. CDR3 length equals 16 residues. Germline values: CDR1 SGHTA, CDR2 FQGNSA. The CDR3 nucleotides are TGTGCCAGCAGCAGATTCGACAGGGGGCGAAACTATGGCTACACCTTC. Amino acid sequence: CASSRFDRGRNYGYTF. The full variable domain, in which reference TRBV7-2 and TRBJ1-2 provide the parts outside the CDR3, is GAGVSQSPSNKVTEKGKDVELRCDPISGHTALYWYRQSLGQGLEFLIYFQGNSAPDKSGLPSDRFSAERTGGSVSTLTIQRTQQEDSAVYLCASSRFDRGRNYGYTFGSGTRLTVV.

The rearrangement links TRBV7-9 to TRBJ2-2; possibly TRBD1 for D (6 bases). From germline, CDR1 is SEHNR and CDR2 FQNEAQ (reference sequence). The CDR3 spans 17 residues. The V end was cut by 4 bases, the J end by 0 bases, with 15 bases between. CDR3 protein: CASSSITGTPNTGELFF. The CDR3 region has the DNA TGTGCCAGCAGCTCAATAACTGGGACACCGAACACCGGGGAGCTGTTTTTT.